This entry lists 21 T cell receptor beta chains sequenced from one sample in a study of shared clonotypes between healthy human individuals. Here immunoSEQ multiplex PCR was the method, and the copy in TCRdb shows in-frame clones only, minus some. Seen here are approximately 480,000 clones, almost 80% observed once, and the top ten hold roughly an eighth. Sample: PBMCs. The receptors stem from a woman between 40 and 55 years old in good health. Some clones in this sample may be carry-over from other donors' samples.

In its sample, this clone was seen many times. The chain combines TRBV5-6 with TRBJ1-1; 7 bases are a match to TRBD1. V lost 0 bases to trimming and J lost 5 bases; unmatched junction nucleotides: 10. Germline V gives CDR1 SGHDT, CDR2 YYEEEE. This CDR3 region has 16 residues. CDR3 coding DNA: TGTGCCAGCAGCTTGGGAAAGGGGGCGCAGGGGACTGAAGCTTTCTTT. Its translation: CASSLGKGAQGTEAFF.

The chain is built from TRBV5-1 and TRBJ1-1; possibly TRBD1 for D (5 bases). The CDR3 has 14 residues. Germline values: CDR1 SGHRS, CDR2 YFSETQ. V shed 0 bases and J shed 5 bases, with 11 bases lying between them. The CDR3 DNA reads as TGCGCCAGCAGCTTGGTAGGGGCGGGAACTGAAGCTTTCTTT. Protein sequence: CASSLVGAGTEAFF.

The chain links TRBV18 to TRBJ2-2; 9 bases agree with TRBD1. The CDR3 extends over 16 amino acids. Losses at the gene ends were 3 bases for V and 7 bases for J; bases not matched to a gene: 9. Germline assignment: CDR1 KGHSH and CDR2 LQKENI. The CDR3 protein is CASSPPGTGSSGELFF. The CDR3 DNA is TGTGCCAGCTCACCGCCCGGGACAGGGTCGAGCGGGGAGCTGTTTTTT.

Comment on this clone: At one end, the junction sequence differs from germline, possibly due to a read error. This chain's CDR3 is CASSKLAGADTQYF. The CDR3 region has the DNA TGTGCTAGCAGCAAACTAGCGGGAGCAGATACGCAGTATTTT. V usage is TRBV7-7 and J usage is TRBJ2-3, with 11 bases that match TRBD2. CDR3 length: 14 residues. CDR1 is SSHAT and CDR2 is FNYEAQ in the germline V gene (reference sequence).

This chain joins TRBV10-2 and TRBJ2-7; TRBD2 matches 11 bases. V shed 6 bases, J shed 3 bases, and the junction held 4 bases outside the gene matches. The germline gives CDR1 WSHSY, CDR2 SAAADI. This CDR3 region has 14 residues. The CDR3 spells CASSRTSGFYEQYF. The CDR3 nucleotides are TGCGCCAGCAGCAGGACTAGCGGGTTCTACGAGCAGTACTTC.

The chain employs TRBV4-3 and TRBJ1-2; D call uncertain. This CDR3 spans 15 amino acids. From germline, CDR1 is LGHNA and CDR2 YSLEER. Trimming removed 1 base from V and 0 bases from J, with 9 bases in between. The chain's CDR3 is CASSQALSANYGYTF. CDR3 DNA sequence: TGCGCCAGCAGCCAAGCATTAAGCGCTAACTATGGCTACACCTTC.

The chain combines TRBV11-3 with TRBJ2-1; 10 positions match TRBD2. This CDR3 has 17 amino acids. CDR1 and CDR2 (germline): SGHNT, YENEEA. With 5 bases clipped from V and 5 bases from J, the junction kept 12 bases outside the gene matches. CDR3 sequence reads: CASSPKSGRARDNEQFF. The CDR3 bases are TGTGCCAGCAGCCCTAAAAGCGGGAGGGCCCGGGACAATGAGCAGTTCTTC.

This clone has a single count. At one end the junction does not follow the germline gene, possibly because of a read error. V usage is TRBV7-7 and J usage is TRBJ2-7; 8 positions match TRBD1. Germline V gene data show CDR1 as SSHAT and CDR2 as FNYEAQ (reference sequence). This CDR3 comprises 12 residues. The CDR3 region is CASSPARQGAYF. CDR3 nucleotides: TGTGCTAGCAGCCCCGCTAGGCAGGGGGCCTACTTC.

The V gene is TRBV5-4, the J gene TRBJ2-4; 10 nucleotides line up with TRBD2. V was pared by 3 bases and J by 1 base, with 7 bases of the junction left unmatched. CDR1 and CDR2 (germline): SGHNT, YYREEE (reference sequence). The CDR3 has 17 amino acids. As DNA, the CDR3 is TGTGCCAGCAGCTCCGGGACTAGCGATGCGGCCAAAAACATTCAGTACTTC. Amino acid sequence: CASSSGTSDAAKNIQYF.

This rearrangement joins TRBV6-6 to TRBJ2-2; D perhaps matches TRBD1 (5 bases). The CDR3 covers 13 residues. Germline loops: CDR1 MNHNY, CDR2 SVGAGI (reference sequence). V lost 6 bases, J lost 6 bases, and 11 bases lay in between. DNA for the CDR3: TGTGCCAGCAGATCTCAGGGTTCCGGGGAGCTGTTTTTT. It translates to CASRSQGSGELFF.

This clone was seen once. The chain is built from TRBV30 and TRBJ1-5; D gene unclear. The CDR3 covers 17 residues. From germline, CDR1 is GTSNPN and CDR2 SVGIG (reference sequence). V was pared by 0 bases and J by 0 bases, with 15 bases between. The CDR3 loop is CAWSVRAGAYSNQPQHF. CDR3 sequence (DNA): TGTGCCTGGAGTGTACGAGCAGGCGCCTATAGCAATCAGCCCCAGCATTTT.

Comment on this clone: This sample also contains other DNA sequences that code for the same CDR3. The rearrangement uses TRBV18 and TRBJ2-7; 9 nucleotides line up with TRBD1. There are 13 residues in the CDR3. CDR1 is KGHSH and CDR2 is LQKENI in the germline V gene. J was trimmed by 6 bases and V by 3 bases; bases with no gene match: 3. CDR3 protein: CASSPGQGTEQYF. In DNA form, the CDR3 reads TGTGCCAGCTCACCCGGACAGGGGACCGAGCAGTACTTC.

The chain employs TRBV27 and TRBJ2-1; TRBD2 aligns across 7 bases. V lost 0 bases to trimming and J lost 4 bases; unmatched junction nucleotides: 3. The V gene's germline CDR1 is MNHEY and CDR2 SMNVEV (reference sequence). The CDR3 has 15 residues. CDR3 region: CASSLSWREYNEQFF. The DNA for the CDR3 is TGTGCCAGCAGTTTATCGTGGCGGGAGTACAATGAGCAGTTCTTC.

V and J are TRBV7-8 and TRBJ1-1; TRBD1 might be the D (6 bases). Trimming took off 8 bases at V and 1 base at J, with 14 bases between the two ends. Germline CDR1 SGHVS, CDR2 FQNEAQ. The CDR3 runs 14 residues. As DNA, the CDR3 is TGTGCCAGCCTCAAAGGGGGGGGGAACACTGAAGCTTTCTTT. Encoded protein: CASLKGGGNTEAFF.

The V call is TRBV27, the J call TRBJ1-1, with D perhaps matching TRBD1 (5 bases). The CDR3 extends over 14 amino acids. V lost 2 bases and J lost 5, with 12 bases in between. The V gene's germline CDR1 is MNHEY and CDR2 SMNVEV (reference sequence). As DNA, the CDR3 is TGTGCCAGCAGTTTAGTTAGGGGTTCAACTGAAGCTTTCTTT. Residues: CASSLVRGSTEAFF.

The chain has TRBV5-1 and TRBJ2-7; 8 nucleotides align to TRBD2. This CDR3 comprises 15 residues. Unmatched junction bases numbered 11, after V lost 3 bases and J lost 6 bases. Per the germline V gene, CDR1 is SGHRS and CDR2 is YFSETQ. The CDR3 loop is CASSWEHTSGGEQYF. The CDR3 DNA follows: TGCGCCAGCAGCTGGGAACACACTAGCGGCGGCGAGCAGTACTTC.

The chain recombines TRBV4-2 with TRBJ2-3; D unclear. V lost 0 bases, J lost 0 bases, and 7 bases lay in between. From germline, CDR1 is LGHNA and CDR2 YNFKEQ. The CDR3 consists of 15 residues. CDR3 in amino acids: CASSQDWLSTDTQYF. CDR3 in DNA: TGTGCCAGCAGCCAAGATTGGCTGAGCACAGATACGCAGTATTTT.

As to this clone: A far larger clone is one nucleotide away, so this likely arose from a read error. The chain joins TRBV7-9 to TRBJ1-2, with D possibly matching TRBD1 (6 bases). Per the germline V gene, CDR1 is SEHNR and CDR2 is FQNEAQ (reference sequence). The CDR3 runs to 15 residues. This CDR3 reads CASSPETGFNYGCTF. The CDR3 coding sequence is TGTGCCAGCAGCCCCGAAACAGGGTTCAACTATGGCTGCACCTTC. Looking up the rest from reference TRBV7-9 and TRBJ1-2 gives the full variable domain: DTGVSQNPRHKITKRGQNVTFRCDPISEHNRLYWYRQTLGQGPEFLTYFQNEAQLEKSRLLSDRFSAERPKGSFSTLEIQRTEQGDSAMYLCASSPETGFNYGCTFGSGTRLTVV.

The gene calls are TRBV7-3 and TRBJ2-3; 10 bases agree with TRBD2. The CDR3 spans 14 residues. Losses at the gene ends were 10 bases for V and 0 bases for J; bases not matched to a gene: 4. Germline CDR1 is SGHTA and CDR2 is FQGTGA. The CDR3 region has the DNA TGTGCCACCGCAGCGGGAGGGAGCACAGATACGCAGTATTTT. Translating gives CATAAGGSTDTQYF.

The table lists this clone with a few counts. V is TRBV21-1 and J is TRBJ1-1; the table's D gene call, TRBD1, was not cross checked with the DNA. TRBV21-1 is a known pseudogene. The CDR3 covers 19 residues. The CDR3 DNA reads as TGTGCCAGCAGCAAATACCGGAACGGGGGACAGGGGGCGAACACTGAAGCTTTCTTT. It specifies CASSKYRNGGQGANTEAFF.

The CDR3 region has the DNA TGTGCCTGGAGTGGGTGGGACATTTCGAACTCCTATAATTCACCCCTCCACTTT. This translates into CAWSGWDISNSYNSPLHF. The chain links TRBV30 to TRBJ1-6; tentative D call: TRBD1 (6 bases). In germline, CDR1 is GTSNPN, CDR2 SVGIG (reference sequence). V was clipped by 1 base and J by 0 bases, with 16 bases between them. The CDR3 loop spans 18 amino acids.